Below, 17 T cell receptor beta chains from the same sample are listed, as sequenced in a study of graft-versus-host responses after intestinal transplantation. Their target antigens are unknown. Generated by immunoSEQ multiplex PCR, the TCRdb table keeps only in-frame clones and is missing some. The sample consists of around 90,000 clones, about 90% of them appearing once. This specimen consisted of unstimulated CD8+ T cells sorted from spleen or lymph node cells, obtained before transplant. The receptors here all came from a human donor who was the organ donor for an intestinal transplant.

This clone is a singleton in its sample. This chain uses TRBV28 with TRBJ1-5; D ambiguous. The CDR3 has 14 amino acids. V was cut by 1 base and J by 2 bases, with 6 bases left in between. Germline V lookup: CDR1 MDHEN, CDR2 SYDVKM. The CDR3 sequence: CASSLLRGNQPQHF. CDR3 DNA sequence: TGTGCCAGCAGTTTATTACGGGGCAATCAGCCCCAGCATTTT.

The chain is built from TRBV7-6 and TRBJ2-5; 8 bases line up with TRBD2. The germline V gene encodes CDR1 SGHVS and CDR2 FNYEAQ. The CDR3 runs 14 residues. J gave up 5 bases and V 5 bases, and 7 bases lay outside the gene matches. The CDR3 sequence: CASSAELAVETQYF. In DNA, the CDR3 is TGTGCCAGCAGCGCAGAACTAGCGGTCGAGACCCAGTACTTC.

The chain links TRBV19 to TRBJ2-1; D perhaps matches TRBD2 (5 bases). The CDR3 has 15 residues. From germline, CDR1 is LNHDA and CDR2 SQIVND (reference sequence). V was clipped by 3 bases and J by 0 bases, with 9 bases between them. In DNA form, the CDR3 reads TGTGCCAGTAGTATTCATGGGAGCTCCTACAATGAGCAGTTCTTC. Translated: CASSIHGSSYNEQFF.

This chain joins TRBV7-8 and TRBJ1-1; TRBD1 might be the D (6 bases). The CDR3 has 14 amino acids. V lost 2 bases and J 5 bases, leaving 12 bases between the germline ends. CDR1 and CDR2 from the germline V gene are SGHVS and FQNEAQ. CDR3 residues: CASSLRQAPTEAFF. Here the CDR3 DNA reads TGTGCCAGCAGCTTAAGACAGGCGCCGACTGAAGCTTTCTTT. The whole variable domain, remainder taken from reference TRBV7-8 and TRBJ1-1, is GAGVSQSPRYKVAKRGQDVALRCDPISGHVSLFWYQQALGQGPEFLTYFQNEAQLDKSGLPSDRFFAERPEGSVSTLKIQRTQQEDSAVYLCASSLRQAPTEAFFGQGTRLTVV.

V is TRBV6-1 and J is TRBJ1-3, with D perhaps matching TRBD1 (5 bases). Germline V CDR1 and CDR2: MNHNS, SASEGT. V lost 3 bases and J 2 bases, leaving 23 bases between the germline ends. The CDR3 covers 19 residues. CDR3 nucleotide sequence: TGTGCCAGCAGTGAGTTCATCCTGAGGTTCAGGGAAACTGGAAACACCATATATTTT. Translated, it gives CASSEFILRFRETGNTIYF.

This clone was detected a few times. The chain recombines TRBV2 with TRBJ1-3; D unresolved. The CDR3 is 13 residues long. Looked up from germline, CDR1 is SNHLY and CDR2 is FYNNEI. V gave up 8 bases and J gave up 1 base, with 9 bases separating them. The CDR3 region has the DNA TGTGCCAGCCTTAGTAGATCTGGAAACACCATATATTTT. Protein: CASLSRSGNTIYF.

The rearrangement links TRBV4-2 to TRBJ2-3, with a possible D match to TRBD2 (6 bases). The CDR3 extends over 16 amino acids. V was clipped by 0 bases and J by 5 bases, with 15 bases between them. CDR1 LGHNA and CDR2 YNFKEQ come from the germline V gene. Written as DNA, the CDR3 is TGTGCCAGCAGCCAAGATTGGCCTAGCGACGTAGATACGCAGTATTTT. Translated, it gives CASSQDWPSDVDTQYF.

V and J are TRBV6-6 and TRBJ2-4, with a weak D call TRBD1 (6 bases). V was pared by 7 bases and J by 7 bases, with 8 bases between. Germline V gene data show CDR1 as MNHNY and CDR2 as SVGAGI (reference sequence). This CDR3 spans 11 amino acids. CDR3 in DNA: TGTGCCAGCACTACAGGGAACATTCAGTACTTC. Its protein is CASTTGNIQYF.

The chain joins TRBV11-2 to TRBJ2-1; 8 bases match TRBD2. Trimming took 3 bases from V and 4 from J; bases not matched to a gene: 17. Germline CDR1 and CDR2: SGHAT and FQNNGV. There are 19 residues in the CDR3. The CDR3 bases are TGTGCCAGCAGCTTCCCGGGGGGGCCTCACCAGGGGCTATACAATGAGCAGTTCTTC. It encodes CASSFPGGPHQGLYNEQFF.

The sample holds a few counts of this clone. The chain joins TRBV5-6 to TRBJ1-2; a weak D match, TRBD1 (6 bases). Trimming stripped 4 bases from V and 11 bases from J, with 15 bases between. Per germline, CDR1 SGHDT and CDR2 YYEEEE. CDR3 length equals 12 residues. The CDR3 here is CASSLQGLLYTF. The CDR3 region has the DNA TGTGCCAGCAGCCTCCAGGGGTTACTTTACACCTTC.

The chain joins TRBV28 to TRBJ2-5, with TRBD2 matching 9 bases. With V trimmed by 1 base and J by 3 bases, 3 bases remained unmatched. The CDR3 covers 15 residues. CDR1 is MDHEN, CDR2 SYDVKM, per germline. CDR3 amino acids: CASSLLTSGKETQYF. The DNA for the CDR3 is TGTGCCAGCAGTTTATTGACTAGCGGAAAAGAGACCCAGTACTTC. The full variable domain, rest sourced from reference TRBV28 and TRBJ2-5, is DVKVTQSSRYLVKRTGEKVFLECVQDMDHENMFWYRQDPGLGLRLIYFSYDVKMKEKGDIPEGYSVSREKKERFSLILESASTNQTSMYLCASSLLTSGKETQYFGPGTRLLVL.

The chain couples TRBV11-2 to TRBJ1-3; no reliable D call. V lost 11 bases to trimming and J lost 0 bases, with 14 bases between them. Germline assignment: CDR1 SGHAT and CDR2 FQNNGV. This CDR3 comprises 14 residues. CDR3 region: CASSGLSSGNTIYF. The CDR3 bases are TGTGCCTCAAGTGGTCTAAGCTCTGGAAACACCATATATTTT.

The gene calls are TRBV13 and TRBJ2-3; TRBD2 matches at 12 bases. The length of the CDR3 is 18 residues. V was clipped by 2 bases and J by 0 bases; unmatched bases: 6. Germline lookup yields CDR1 PRHDT and CDR2 FYEKMQ (reference sequence). CDR3 sequence reads: CASSLLAGGPASTDTQYF. The CDR3 DNA reads TGTGCCAGCAGCTTACTAGCGGGAGGGCCGGCGAGCACAGATACGCAGTATTTT.

The chain carries TRBV6-6 and TRBJ1-3; D is possibly TRBD1 (6 bases). V shed 6 bases and J shed 1 base, with 13 bases lying between them. CDR1 is MNHNY, CDR2 SVGAGI, per germline (reference sequence). CDR3 size: 15 residues. In nucleotides, the CDR3 is TGTGCCAGCAGCAACAGGGATCTATCTGGAAACACCATATATTTT. Its translation: CASSNRDLSGNTIYF.

The gene calls are TRBV28 and TRBJ1-2; the match to TRBD1 covers 8 bases. Germline values: CDR1 MDHEN, CDR2 SYDVKM. The CDR3 is 14 amino acids. V was pared by 6 bases and J by 5 bases, with 8 bases of the junction left unmatched. For the CDR3, the DNA is TGTGCCAGCAGCCCAAGGACAGGGCTATATGGCTACACCTTC. Translating it yields CASSPRTGLYGYTF.

The chain links TRBV28 to TRBJ1-3; the D is unclear. Between the trimmed V and J ends, which lost 3 bases and 3 bases, there was a span of 12 bases. This CDR3 has 15 amino acids. Per germline, CDR1 MDHEN and CDR2 SYDVKM. This CDR3 is CASSFSTGFGNTIYF. The CDR3 DNA follows: TGTGCCAGCAGTTTTTCCACGGGGTTTGGAAACACCATATATTTT.

V gene TRBV4-1 combines with J gene TRBJ1-5, with 7 bases identical to TRBD1. The J segment lost 0 bases and the V segment lost 0 bases, leaving 14 bases of the junction unmatched. The CDR3 extends over 20 amino acids. Germline lookup yields CDR1 MGHRA and CDR2 YSYEKL. CDR3 protein: CASSQEPGQTSLYSNQPQHF. The DNA of the CDR3 is TGCGCCAGCAGCCAAGAGCCGGGACAGACATCCCTTTATAGCAATCAGCCCCAGCATTTT.